This T cell receptor (beta chain) emerged from a study of beta chain features in type 1 diabetes. Study observations and caveats: Across all four CD4+ subsets, people with type 1 diabetes showed modestly shorter TCRB CDR3s.

The study reverse transcribed the entire isolated RNA, so it sequenced expressed TCRB transcripts. Sequencing was performed with immunoSEQ multiplex PCR; in TCRdb, only in-frame clones are kept and a portion is missing. The sample contains roughly 70,000 clones, just under 50% of which appear only once. Germline assignment: CDR1 SGHTA and CDR2 FQGNSA. The length of the CDR3 is 13 residues. J lost 5 bases, V lost 6 bases, and 4 bases had no gene match. A note on this clone: The target antigen is unknown.

This TCR came from a man aged 25 to 45 with type 1 diabetes. The specimen was central memory CD4+ T cells from blood. The chain has TRBV7-2 and TRBJ2-7; 10 positions match TRBD2. Written as DNA, the CDR3 is TGTGCCAGCAGTCCTAGCGGGAGCCACGAGCAGTACTTC. Translating gives CASSPSGSHEQYF.